This T cell receptor beta chain was retrieved from a study of T-cell memory formation after mild COVID-19. Background on the study: TCR clusters largely stayed donor specific.

V dropped 6 bases and J dropped 4 bases, with 15 bases sitting between them. CDR1 MNHEY and CDR2 SVGAGI come from the germline V gene. The CDR3 contains 14 residues. The table lists this clonotype with many counts. Its antigen is not known. One entry per CDR3 protein, called by TCRdb with MiXCR from the 5' RACE reads. The profile covers some 150,000 distinct CDR3 sequences, with more than 13% appearing a single time and around 28% taken by the ten largest. Study-wide results and limits: Shrinking CD4+ clones resided mostly in CM and EM, and CD8+ ones in EMRA. Cross-reactive memory apparently joined, as some responding clones appeared in pre-infection memory.

The sample taken for sequencing was PBMCs or a T cell subset sorted from them (not recorded which). This clonotype originated in an adult woman who had mild COVID-19 (a few samples of this study predate the infection). Cell type and time point are not known. The chain has TRBV6-5 and TRBJ1-1, with D uncertain. The CDR3 reads CASSLTQRRTEAFF. DNA for the CDR3: TGTGCCAGCAGCTTAACGCAGAGACGCACTGAAGCTTTCTTT.